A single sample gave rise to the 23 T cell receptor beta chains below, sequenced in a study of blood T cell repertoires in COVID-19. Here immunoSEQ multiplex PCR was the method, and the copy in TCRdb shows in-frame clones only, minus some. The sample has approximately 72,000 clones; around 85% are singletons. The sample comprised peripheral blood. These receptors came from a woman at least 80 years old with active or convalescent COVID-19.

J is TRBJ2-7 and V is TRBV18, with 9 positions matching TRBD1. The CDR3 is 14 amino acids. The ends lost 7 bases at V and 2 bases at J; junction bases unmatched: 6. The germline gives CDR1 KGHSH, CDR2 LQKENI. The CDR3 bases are TGTGCCAGCTTAACAGGGGGCCGACCCTACGAGCAGTACTTC. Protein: CASLTGGRPYEQYF.

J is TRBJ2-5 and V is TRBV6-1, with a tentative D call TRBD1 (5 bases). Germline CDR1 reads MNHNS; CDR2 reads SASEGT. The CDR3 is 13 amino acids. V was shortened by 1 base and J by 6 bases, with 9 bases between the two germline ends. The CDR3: CASSEGGVQTQYF. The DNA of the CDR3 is TGTGCCAGCAGTGAAGGGGGCGTCCAGACCCAGTACTTC.

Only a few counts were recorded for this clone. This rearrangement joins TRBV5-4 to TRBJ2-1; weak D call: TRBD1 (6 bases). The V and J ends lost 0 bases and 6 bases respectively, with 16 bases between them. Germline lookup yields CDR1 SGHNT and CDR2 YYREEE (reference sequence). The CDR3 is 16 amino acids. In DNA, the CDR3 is TGTGCCAGCAGCTTGGACAGGGCGCAATATAGCAATGAGCAGTTCTTC. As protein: CASSLDRAQYSNEQFF.

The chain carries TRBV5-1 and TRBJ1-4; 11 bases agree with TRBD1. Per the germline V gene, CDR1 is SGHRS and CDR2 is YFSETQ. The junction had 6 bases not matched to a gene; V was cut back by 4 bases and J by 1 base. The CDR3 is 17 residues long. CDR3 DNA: TGCGCCAGCAGCAAAAAGGGGACAGGGGGAACTAATGAAAAACTGTTTTTT. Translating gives CASSKKGTGGTNEKLFF.

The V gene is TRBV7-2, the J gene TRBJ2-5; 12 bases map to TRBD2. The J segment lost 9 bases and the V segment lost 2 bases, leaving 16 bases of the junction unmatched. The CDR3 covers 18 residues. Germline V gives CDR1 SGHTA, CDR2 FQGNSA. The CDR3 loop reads CASSLFSPLAGGRGSQYF. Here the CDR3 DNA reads TGTGCCAGCAGCTTATTCTCCCCTCTAGCGGGGGGGCGAGGTTCCCAGTACTTC.

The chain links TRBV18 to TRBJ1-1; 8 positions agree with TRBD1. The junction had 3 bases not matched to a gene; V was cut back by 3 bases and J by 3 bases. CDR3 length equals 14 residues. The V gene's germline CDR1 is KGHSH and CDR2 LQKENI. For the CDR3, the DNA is TGTGCCAGCTCACCCACGGACAGGGACACTGAAGCTTTCTTT. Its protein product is CASSPTDRDTEAFF.

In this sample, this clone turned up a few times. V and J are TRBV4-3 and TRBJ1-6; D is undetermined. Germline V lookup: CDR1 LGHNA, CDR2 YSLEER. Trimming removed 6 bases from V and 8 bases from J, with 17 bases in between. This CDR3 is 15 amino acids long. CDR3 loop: CASSPFVRIDSPLHF. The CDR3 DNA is TGCGCCAGCAGTCCATTCGTCAGAATTGATTCACCCCTCCACTTT.

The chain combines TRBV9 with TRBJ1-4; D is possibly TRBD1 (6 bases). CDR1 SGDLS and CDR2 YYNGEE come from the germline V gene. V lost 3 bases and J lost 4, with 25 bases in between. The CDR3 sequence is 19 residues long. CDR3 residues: CASSGAEEGQIPFNEKLFF. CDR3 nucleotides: TGTGCCAGCAGCGGTGCTGAAGAAGGACAGATCCCGTTTAATGAAAAACTGTTTTTT.

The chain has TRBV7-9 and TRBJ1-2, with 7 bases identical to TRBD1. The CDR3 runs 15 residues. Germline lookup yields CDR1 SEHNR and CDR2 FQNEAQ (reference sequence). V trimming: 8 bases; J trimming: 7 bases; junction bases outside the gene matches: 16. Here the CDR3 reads CASQGGPTLTGGYTF. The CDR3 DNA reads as TGTGCCAGCCAGGGGGGACCCACTTTAACGGGTGGCTACACCTTC.

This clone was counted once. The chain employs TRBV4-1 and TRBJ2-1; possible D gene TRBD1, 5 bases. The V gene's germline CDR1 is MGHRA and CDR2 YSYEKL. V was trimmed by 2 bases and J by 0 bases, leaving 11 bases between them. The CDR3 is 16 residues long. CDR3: CASSQTTVSSYNEQFF. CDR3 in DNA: TGCGCCAGCAGCCAAACGACAGTAAGCTCCTACAATGAGCAGTTCTTC.

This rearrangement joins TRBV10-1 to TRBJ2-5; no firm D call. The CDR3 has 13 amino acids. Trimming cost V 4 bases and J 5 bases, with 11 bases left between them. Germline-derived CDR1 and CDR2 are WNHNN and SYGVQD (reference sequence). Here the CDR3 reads CASSGSAAETQYF. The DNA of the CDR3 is TGCGCCAGCAGTGGGTCCGCAGCGGAGACCCAGTACTTC.

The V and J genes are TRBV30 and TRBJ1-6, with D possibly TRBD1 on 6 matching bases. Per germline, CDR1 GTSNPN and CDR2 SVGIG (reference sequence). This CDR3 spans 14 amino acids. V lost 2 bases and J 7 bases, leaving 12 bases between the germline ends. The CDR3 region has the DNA TGTGCCTGGAGTAGTACAGGGAGAAATTCACCCCTCCACTTT. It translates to CAWSSTGRNSPLHF.

CDR3 nucleotides: TGTGCCAGCAGTGAAGGTCCTCTAACTGTATTAAAAGAGACCCAGTACTTC. It yields the protein CASSEGPLTVLKETQYF. The V gene is TRBV25-1, the J gene TRBJ2-5, with D hard to call. The CDR3 has 17 amino acids. V dropped 2 bases and J dropped 3 bases, with 19 bases sitting between them. Germline loops: CDR1 MGHDK, CDR2 SYGVNS.

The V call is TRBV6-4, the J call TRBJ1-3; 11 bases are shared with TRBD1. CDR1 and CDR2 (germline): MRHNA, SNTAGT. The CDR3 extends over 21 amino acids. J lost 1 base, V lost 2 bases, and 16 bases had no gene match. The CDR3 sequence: CASSDPRTGGSLRVSGNTIYF. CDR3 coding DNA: TGTGCCAGCAGTGACCCGCGGACAGGGGGCTCTTTGAGAGTTTCTGGAAACACCATATATTTT.

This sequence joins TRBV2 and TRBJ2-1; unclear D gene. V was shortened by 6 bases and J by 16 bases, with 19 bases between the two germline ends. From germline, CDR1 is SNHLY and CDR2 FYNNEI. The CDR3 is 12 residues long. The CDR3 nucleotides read TGTGCCAGCAGGCAAACCCGCGTGTCTCCTTTCTTC. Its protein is CASRQTRVSPFF.

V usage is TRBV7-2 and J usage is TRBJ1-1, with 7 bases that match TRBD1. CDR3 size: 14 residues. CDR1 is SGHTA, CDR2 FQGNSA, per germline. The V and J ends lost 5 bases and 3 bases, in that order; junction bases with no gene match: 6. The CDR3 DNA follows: TGTGCCAGCAGCCAACAACAGGGGTACACTGAAGCTTTCTTT. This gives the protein CASSQQQGYTEAFF.

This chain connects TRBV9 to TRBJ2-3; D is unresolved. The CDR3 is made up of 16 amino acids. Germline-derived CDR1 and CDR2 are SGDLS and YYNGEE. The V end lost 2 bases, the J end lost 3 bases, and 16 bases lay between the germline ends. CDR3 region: CASSVGPRTLTDTQYF. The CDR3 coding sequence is TGTGCCAGCAGCGTTGGTCCTAGAACTTTGACAGATACGCAGTATTTT.

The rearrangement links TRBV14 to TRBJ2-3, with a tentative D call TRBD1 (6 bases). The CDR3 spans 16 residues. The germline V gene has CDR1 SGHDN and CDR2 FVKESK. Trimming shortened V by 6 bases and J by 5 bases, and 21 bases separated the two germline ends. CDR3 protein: CASSQRRGGQVDTQYF. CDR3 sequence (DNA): TGTGCCAGCAGTCAGAGGCGTGGGGGCCAGGTAGATACGCAGTATTTT.

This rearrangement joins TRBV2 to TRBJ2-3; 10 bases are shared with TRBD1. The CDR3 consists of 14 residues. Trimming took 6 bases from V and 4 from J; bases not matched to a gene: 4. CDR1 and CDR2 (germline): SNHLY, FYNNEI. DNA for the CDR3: TGTGCCAGCAGGCGGGACAGGGGCCCAGATACGCAGTATTTT. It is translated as CASRRDRGPDTQYF.

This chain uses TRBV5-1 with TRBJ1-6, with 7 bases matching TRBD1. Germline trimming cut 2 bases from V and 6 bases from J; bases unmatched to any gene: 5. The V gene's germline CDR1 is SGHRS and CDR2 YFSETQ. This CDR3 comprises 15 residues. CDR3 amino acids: CASSFGTATNSPLHF. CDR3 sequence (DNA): TGCGCCAGCAGCTTCGGGACAGCTACTAATTCACCCCTCCACTTT.

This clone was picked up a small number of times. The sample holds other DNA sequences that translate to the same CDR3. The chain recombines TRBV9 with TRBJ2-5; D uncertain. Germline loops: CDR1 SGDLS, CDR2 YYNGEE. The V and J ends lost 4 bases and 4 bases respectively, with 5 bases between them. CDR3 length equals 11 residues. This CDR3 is CASSRGETQYF. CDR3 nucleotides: TGTGCCAGCAGCCGAGGAGAGACCCAGTACTTC.

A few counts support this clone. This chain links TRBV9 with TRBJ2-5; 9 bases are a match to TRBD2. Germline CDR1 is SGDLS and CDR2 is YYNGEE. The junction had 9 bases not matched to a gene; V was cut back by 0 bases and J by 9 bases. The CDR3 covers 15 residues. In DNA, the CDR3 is TGTGCCAGCAGCGTAGCTGAGCGGGGGGCCGGAGCCCAGTACTTC. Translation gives CASSVAERGAGAQYF. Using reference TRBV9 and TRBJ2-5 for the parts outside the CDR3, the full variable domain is DSGVTQTPKHLITATGQRVTLRCSPRSGDLSVYWYQQSLDQGLQFLIQYYNGEERAKGNILERFSAQQFPDLHSELNLSSLELGDSALYFCASSVAERGAGAQYFGPGTRLLVL.

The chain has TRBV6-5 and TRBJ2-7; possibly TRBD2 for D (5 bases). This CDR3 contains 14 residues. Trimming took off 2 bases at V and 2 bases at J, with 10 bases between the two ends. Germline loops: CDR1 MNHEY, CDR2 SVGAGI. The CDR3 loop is CASSYRGGTYEQYF. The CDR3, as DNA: TGTGCCAGCAGTTACCGCGGAGGCACCTACGAGCAGTACTTC.